This TCR beta chain was sequenced during a study of blood T cell repertoires in COVID-19. Study overall: Material from acute and convalescent COVID-19 was sourced from the United States, Italy and Spain. PBMCs, B-cell-depleted T cells, or T cells were the source of the cDNA or gDNA that made up the material.

Original processing methods: How many nucleated cells were present was estimated from reference gene primer amplification. TCRdb's copy holds only in-frame clones and misses some; the assay was immunoSEQ multiplex PCR. V and J calls plus clone size are reproduced from that table; the DNA served to infer D and trimming. The sample carries 70,000 or so clones, around 91% recorded once. CDR1 is SGHTA, CDR2 FQGTGA, per germline. The CDR3 consists of 13 residues. With 5 bases clipped from V and 3 bases from J, the junction kept 4 bases outside the gene matches. The receptor was derived from a human donor in a cohort sampled during active COVID-19. The chain couples TRBV7-3 to TRBJ2-7; 7 nucleotides agree with TRBD1. The specimen was peripheral blood. The CDR3 spells CASSRDSGYEQYF. The CDR3, as DNA: TGTGCCAGCAGCCGGGACAGTGGCTACGAGCAGTACTTC.